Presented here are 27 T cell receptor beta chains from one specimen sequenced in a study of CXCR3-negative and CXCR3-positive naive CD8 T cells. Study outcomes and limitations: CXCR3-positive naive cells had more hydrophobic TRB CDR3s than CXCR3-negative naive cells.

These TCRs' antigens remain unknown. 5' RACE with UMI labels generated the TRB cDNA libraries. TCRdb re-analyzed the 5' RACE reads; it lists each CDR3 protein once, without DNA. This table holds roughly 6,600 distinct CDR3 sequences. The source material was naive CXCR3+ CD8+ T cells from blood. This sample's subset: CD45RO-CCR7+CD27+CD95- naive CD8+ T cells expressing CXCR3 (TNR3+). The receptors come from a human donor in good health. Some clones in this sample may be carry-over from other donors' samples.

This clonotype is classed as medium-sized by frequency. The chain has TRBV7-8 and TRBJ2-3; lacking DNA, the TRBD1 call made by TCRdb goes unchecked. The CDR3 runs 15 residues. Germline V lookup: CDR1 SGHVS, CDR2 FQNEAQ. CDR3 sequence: CASSQYSGGTDTQYF.

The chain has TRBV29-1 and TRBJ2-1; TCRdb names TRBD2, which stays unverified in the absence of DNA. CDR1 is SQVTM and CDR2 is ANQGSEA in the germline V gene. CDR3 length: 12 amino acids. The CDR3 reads CSHGDGHNEQFF.

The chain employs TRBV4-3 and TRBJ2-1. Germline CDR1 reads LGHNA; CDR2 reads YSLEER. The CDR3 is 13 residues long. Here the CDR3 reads CASSQFTNNEQFF.

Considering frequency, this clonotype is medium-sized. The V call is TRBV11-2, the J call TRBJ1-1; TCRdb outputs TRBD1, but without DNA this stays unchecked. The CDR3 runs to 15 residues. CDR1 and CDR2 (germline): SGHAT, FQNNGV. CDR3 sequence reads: CASSPSVGLDRIAFF.

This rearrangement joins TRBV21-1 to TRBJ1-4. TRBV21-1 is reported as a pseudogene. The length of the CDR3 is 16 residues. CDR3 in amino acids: CASSKPKKQLMKNCFF.

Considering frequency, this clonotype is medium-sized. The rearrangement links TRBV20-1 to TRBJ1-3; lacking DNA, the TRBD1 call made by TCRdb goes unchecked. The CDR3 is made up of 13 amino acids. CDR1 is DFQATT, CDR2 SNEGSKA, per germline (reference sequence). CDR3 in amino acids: CSARDTGENTIYF.

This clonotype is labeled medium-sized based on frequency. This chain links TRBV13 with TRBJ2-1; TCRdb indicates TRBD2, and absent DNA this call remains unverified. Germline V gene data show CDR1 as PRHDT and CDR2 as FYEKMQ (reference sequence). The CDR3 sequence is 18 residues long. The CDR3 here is CASSLGATSGSFLDEQFF. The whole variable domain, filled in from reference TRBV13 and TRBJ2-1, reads AAGVIQSPRHLIKEKRETATLKCYPIPRHDTVYWYQQGPGQDPQFLISFYEKMQSDKGSIPDRFSAQQFSDYHSELNMSSLELGDSALYFCASSLGATSGSFLDEQFFGPGTRLTVL.

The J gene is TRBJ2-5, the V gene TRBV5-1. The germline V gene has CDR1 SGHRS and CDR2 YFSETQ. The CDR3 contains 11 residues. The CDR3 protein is CASSLQETQYF.

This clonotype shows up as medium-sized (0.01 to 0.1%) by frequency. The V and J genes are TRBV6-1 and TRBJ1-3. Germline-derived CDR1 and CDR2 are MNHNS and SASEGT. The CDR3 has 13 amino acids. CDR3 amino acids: CASSEGSGNTIYF.

The CDR3 here is CASSPPFRGTSGLGEQYF. This rearrangement joins TRBV11-2 to TRBJ2-7; checking the TCRdb D call of TRBD2 is not possible without DNA. Germline V lookup: CDR1 SGHAT, CDR2 FQNNGV. The CDR3 length is 18 residues.

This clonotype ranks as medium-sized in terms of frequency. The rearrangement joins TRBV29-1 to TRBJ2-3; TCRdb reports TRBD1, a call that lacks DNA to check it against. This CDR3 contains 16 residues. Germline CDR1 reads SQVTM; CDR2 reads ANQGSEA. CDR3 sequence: CSGSGTGSLGTDTQYF.

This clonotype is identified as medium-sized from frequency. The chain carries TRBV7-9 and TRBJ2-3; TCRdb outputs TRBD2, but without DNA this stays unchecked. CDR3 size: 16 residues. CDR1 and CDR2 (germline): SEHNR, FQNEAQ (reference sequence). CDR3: CASSLGLADYTDTQYF.

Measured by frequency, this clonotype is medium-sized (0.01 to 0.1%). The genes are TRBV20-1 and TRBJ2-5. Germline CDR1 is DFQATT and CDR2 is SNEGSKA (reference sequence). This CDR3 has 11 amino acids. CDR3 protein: CSARDDGKQYF.

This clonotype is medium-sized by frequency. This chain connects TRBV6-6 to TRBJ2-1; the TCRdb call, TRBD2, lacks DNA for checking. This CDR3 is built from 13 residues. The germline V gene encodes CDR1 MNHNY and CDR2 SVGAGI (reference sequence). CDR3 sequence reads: CAIRSGILYEQFF.

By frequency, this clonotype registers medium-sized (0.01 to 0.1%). CDR3 residues: CASRRAGPDEKLFF. V is TRBV7-9 and J is TRBJ1-4. The CDR3 sequence is 14 residues long. Germline V gives CDR1 SEHNR, CDR2 FQNEAQ (reference sequence).

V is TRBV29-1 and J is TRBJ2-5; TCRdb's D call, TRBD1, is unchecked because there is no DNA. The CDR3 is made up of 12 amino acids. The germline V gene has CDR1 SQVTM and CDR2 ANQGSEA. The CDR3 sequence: CSVWDLLNEQFF.

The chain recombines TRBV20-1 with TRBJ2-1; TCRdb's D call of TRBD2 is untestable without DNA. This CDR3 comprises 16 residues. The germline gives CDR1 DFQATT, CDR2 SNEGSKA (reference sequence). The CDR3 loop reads CSAREELGGAHNEQFF.

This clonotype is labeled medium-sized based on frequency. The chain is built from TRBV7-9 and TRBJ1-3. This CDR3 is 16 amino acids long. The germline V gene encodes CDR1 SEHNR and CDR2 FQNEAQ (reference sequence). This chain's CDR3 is CASSLDNAGSGNTIYF. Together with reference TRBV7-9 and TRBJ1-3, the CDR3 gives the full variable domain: DTGVSQNPRHKITKRGQNVTFRCDPISEHNRLYWYRQTLGQGPEFLTYFQNEAQLEKSRLLSDRFSAERPKGSFSTLEIQRTEQGDSAMYLCASSLDNAGSGNTIYFGEGSWLTVV.

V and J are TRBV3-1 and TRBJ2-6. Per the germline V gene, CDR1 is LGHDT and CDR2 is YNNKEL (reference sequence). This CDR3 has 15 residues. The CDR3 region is CASSDPVGGANVLTF. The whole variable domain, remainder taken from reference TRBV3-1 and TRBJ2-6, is DTAVSQTPKYLVTQMGNDKSIKCEQNLGHDTMYWYKQDSKKFLKIMFSYNNKELIINETVPNRFSPKSPDKAHLNLHINSLELGDSAVYFCASSDPVGGANVLTFGAGSRLTVL.

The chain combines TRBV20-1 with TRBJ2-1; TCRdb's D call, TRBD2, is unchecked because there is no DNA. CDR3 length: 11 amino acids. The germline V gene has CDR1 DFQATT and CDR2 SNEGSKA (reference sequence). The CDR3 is CSGAESNEQFF.

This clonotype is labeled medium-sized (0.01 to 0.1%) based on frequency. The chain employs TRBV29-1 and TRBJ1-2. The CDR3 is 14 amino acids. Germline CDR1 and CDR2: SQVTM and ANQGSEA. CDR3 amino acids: CSVDPVAKDWGYTF.

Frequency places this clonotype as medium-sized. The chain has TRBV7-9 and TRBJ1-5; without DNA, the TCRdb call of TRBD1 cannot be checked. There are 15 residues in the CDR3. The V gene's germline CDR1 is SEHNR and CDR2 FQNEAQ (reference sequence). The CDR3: CASSPGQNSNQPQHF. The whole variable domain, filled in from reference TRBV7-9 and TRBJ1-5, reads DTGVSQNPRHKITKRGQNVTFRCDPISEHNRLYWYRQTLGQGPEFLTYFQNEAQLEKSRLLSDRFSAERPKGSFSTLEIQRTEQGDSAMYLCASSPGQNSNQPQHFGDGTRLSIL.

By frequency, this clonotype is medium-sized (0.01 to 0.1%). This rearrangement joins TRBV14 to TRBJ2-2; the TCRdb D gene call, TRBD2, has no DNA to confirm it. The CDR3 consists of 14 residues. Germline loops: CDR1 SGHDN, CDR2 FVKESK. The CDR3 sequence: CASSPRALAGELFF.

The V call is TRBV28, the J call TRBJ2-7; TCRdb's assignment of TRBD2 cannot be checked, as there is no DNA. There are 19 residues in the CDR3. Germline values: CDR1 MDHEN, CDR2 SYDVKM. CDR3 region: CASSTQEWGTSGVSYEQYF.

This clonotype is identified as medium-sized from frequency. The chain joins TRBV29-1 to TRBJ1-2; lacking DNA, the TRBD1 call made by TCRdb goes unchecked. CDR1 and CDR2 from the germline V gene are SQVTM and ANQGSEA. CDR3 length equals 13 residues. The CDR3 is CSVEGGDNYGYTF.

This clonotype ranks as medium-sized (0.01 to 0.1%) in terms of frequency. The CDR3 loop reads CASSLYGGNEAFF. V gene TRBV7-8 combines with J gene TRBJ1-1; with no DNA, the TCRdb D assignment of TRBD1 cannot be verified. CDR1 and CDR2 from the germline V gene are SGHVS and FQNEAQ. This CDR3 contains 13 residues.

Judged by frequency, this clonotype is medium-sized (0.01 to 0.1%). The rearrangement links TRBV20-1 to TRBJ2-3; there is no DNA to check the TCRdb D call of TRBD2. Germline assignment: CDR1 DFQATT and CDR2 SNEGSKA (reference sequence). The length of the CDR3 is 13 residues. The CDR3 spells CSSPSGRTDTQYF.